What follows are 29 T cell receptor beta chains derived from one specimen sequenced in a study of CD8 T cells in ankylosing spondylitis (dated by TCRdb to 2017 to 2019). The protocol used for the library was 5' RACE. Sequenced on an Illumina HiSeq 2500. TCRdb cleaned the public reads at Q25 with fastp, built clones with MiXCR and kept in-frame beta chains. Rows matching on CDR3 protein sequence are summarized as one entry with the most common DNA and genes. A total of under 250,000 distinct CDR3 sequences appear in this sample, about 10% of them only once. The top ten clonotypes cover 2% to 3% of the sample. The sequencing sample was made of blood, either unsorted or a sorted T cell fraction (not recorded which). The receptors come from a male donor with ankylosing spondylitis or in good health (not recorded which).

This clonotype has at least ten counts. The rearrangement uses TRBV12-5 and TRBJ2-5; D uncertain. V dropped 1 base and J dropped 4 bases, with 10 bases sitting between them. The CDR3 covers 14 residues. The germline V gene has CDR1 LGHNT and CDR2 FRNRAP. The CDR3 here is CASGLDRQRETQYF. In DNA, the CDR3 is TGTGCTAGTGGTTTGGACCGCCAGCGAGAGACCCAGTACTTC.

This clonotype was observed many times. CDR3 sequence reads: CASSLAGDGQPQHF. For the CDR3, the DNA is TGCGCCAGCAGCTTGGCAGGGGATGGCCAGCCCCAGCATTTT. J is TRBJ1-5 and V is TRBV5-1; TRBD1 might be the D (6 bases). Germline V gene lookup returns CDR1 SGHRS and CDR2 YFSETQ. V gave up 0 bases and J gave up 7 bases, with 11 bases separating them. CDR3 length: 14 amino acids.

This clonotype was recorded many times. The J gene is TRBJ1-1, the V gene TRBV11-3; D might be TRBD1 (5 bases). This CDR3 region has 14 residues. V was clipped by 6 bases and J by 2 bases, with 13 bases between them. CDR1 is SGHNT and CDR2 is YENEEA in the germline V gene. CDR3: CASSRGTVNTEAFF. The CDR3 nucleotides read TGTGCCAGCAGTCGGGGGACGGTCAACACTGAAGCTTTCTTT.

This clonotype was seen repeatedly, ten times or more. The V and J genes are TRBV20-1 and TRBJ1-6; TRBD1 agrees at 7 bases. The trim removed 0 bases at V and 10 bases at J, leaving 9 bases unmatched. The germline CDR1 and CDR2 sequences are DFQATT and SNEGSKA (reference sequence). The CDR3 is 15 amino acids. DNA of the CDR3: TGCAGTGCTAGAGAAGGAGGGACAGTTGGGTCACCCCTCCACTTT. Amino acids: CSAREGGTVGSPLHF.

This clonotype appeared a few times. The chain uses TRBV7-9 and TRBJ2-4, with 8 bases matching TRBD2. Germline V gene lookup returns CDR1 SEHNR and CDR2 FQNEAQ (reference sequence). The CDR3 consists of 12 residues. V was clipped by 5 bases and J by 9 bases; unmatched bases: 3. CDR3 residues: CASSVGGGIQYF. The DNA for the CDR3 is TGTGCCAGCAGCGTCGGGGGGGGCATTCAGTACTTC.

CDR3 sequence: CASSLAVGKQFF. The CDR3 DNA is TGTGCCAGCAGCTTAGCAGTTGGTAAGCAGTTCTTC. The chain links TRBV7-2 to TRBJ2-1; D gene ambiguous. V dropped 0 bases and J dropped 11 bases, with 8 bases sitting between them. The CDR3 is 12 amino acids. Germline-derived CDR1 and CDR2 are SGHTA and FQGNSA.

This clonotype was detected many times. The chain is built from TRBV12-3 or TRBV12-4 and TRBJ1-6; D not certain. The CDR3 runs to 13 residues. Trimming took 6 bases from V and 7 from J, leaving 10 bases between them. CDR3 residues: CASSNSGNSPLHF. The DNA of the CDR3 is TGTGCCAGCAGCAACTCCGGAAATTCACCCCTCCACTTT.

This clonotype appeared many times. The genes are TRBV20-1 and TRBJ2-1; 10 bases align to TRBD2. The CDR3 sequence is 15 residues long. Germline V lookup: CDR1 DFQATT, CDR2 SNEGSKA (reference sequence). V lost 3 bases and J lost 2; bases outside the gene matches: 4. CDR3 sequence (DNA): TGCAGTGCTAGTACTAGCGGGAAAACCTACAATGAGCAGTTCTTC. Translated, it gives CSASTSGKTYNEQFF.

This clonotype showed up many times. This sequence joins TRBV20-1 and TRBJ1-2; TRBD1 agrees at 8 bases. CDR3 size: 11 residues. V was pared by 7 bases and J by 4 bases, with 2 bases of the junction left unmatched. CDR1 is DFQATT, CDR2 SNEGSKA, per germline (reference sequence). The CDR3 DNA reads as TGCAGTGTAGGGACAGGCTATGGCTACACCTTC. Residues: CSVGTGYGYTF.

This clonotype was counted only a few times. The chain uses TRBV2 and TRBJ2-3; a weak D match, TRBD2 (6 bases). The CDR3 contains 15 residues. V gave up 2 bases and J gave up 0 bases, with 9 bases separating them. Germline V gene sequence: CDR1 SNHLY, CDR2 FYNNEI. The CDR3: CASSERDSSTDTQYF. The CDR3, as DNA: TGTGCCAGCAGTGAACGGGACTCCAGCACAGATACGCAGTATTTT.

The chain employs TRBV12-5 and TRBJ1-5, with no clear D. Germline CDR1 and CDR2: LGHNT and FRNRAP. V was shortened by 4 bases and J by 4 bases, with 11 bases between the two germline ends. The CDR3 is 14 residues long. The CDR3 DNA reads as TGTGCTAGTGGTTACGACCTTTTAAATCAGCCCCAGCATTTT. Amino acids: CASGYDLLNQPQHF.

This clonotype was seen only a few times. V usage is TRBV20-1 and J usage is TRBJ1-6, with TRBD1 matching over 12 bases. The CDR3 sequence is 16 residues long. Germline values: CDR1 DFQATT, CDR2 SNEGSKA (reference sequence). The J segment lost 6 bases and the V segment lost 2 bases, leaving 5 bases of the junction unmatched. CDR3 sequence: CSARSGGQGANSPLHF. CDR3 bases: TGCAGTGCTAGATCTGGGGGACAGGGGGCTAATTCACCCCTCCACTTT.

As concerns this clonotype: Just one base apart from a much larger clone, this may be a read error. The chain employs TRBV5-5 and TRBJ2-5; D may correspond to TRBD1 or TRBD2 (5 bases each). V shed 4 bases and J shed 5 bases, with 9 bases lying between them. CDR1 and CDR2 (germline): SGHKS, YYEKEE (reference sequence). The CDR3 loop spans 12 amino acids. The CDR3 DNA reads as TGTGCCAGCAGCCGGGACGCCGAGACCCAGTACTTC. Translated: CASSRDAETQYF.

There are many counts of this clonotype. This chain joins TRBV10-3 and TRBJ2-2; D possibly corresponds to TRBD2 (5 bases). Trimming cost V 11 bases and J 6 bases, with 16 bases left between them. CDR1 is ENHRY, CDR2 SYGVKD, per germline. This CDR3 contains 13 residues. The CDR3: CARSDTGSGELFF. The CDR3 DNA is TGTGCCCGTTCGGATACGGGGTCCGGGGAGCTGTTTTTT.

In its sample, this clonotype was seen many times. This chain connects TRBV30 to TRBJ1-5; 7 bases are shared with TRBD1. The CDR3 has 13 residues. With 2 bases clipped from V and 7 bases from J, the junction kept 5 bases outside the gene matches. Germline assignment: CDR1 GTSNPN and CDR2 SVGIG (reference sequence). The CDR3: CAWSPGTDQPQHF. For the CDR3, the DNA is TGTGCCTGGAGTCCCGGGACAGACCAGCCCCAGCATTTT. The variable domain in full, with the rest retrieved from reference TRBV30 and TRBJ1-5, is SQTIHQWPATLVQPVGSPLSLECTVEGTSNPNLYWYRQAAGRGLQLLFYSVGIGQISSEVPQNLSASRPQDRQFILSSKKLLLSDSGFYLCAWSPGTDQPQHFGDGTRLSIL.

The chain has TRBV7-2 and TRBJ1-3; the D is unclear. The germline V and J ends were trimmed by 5 bases and 0 bases, with 11 bases remaining between them. The CDR3 sequence is 15 residues long. Germline V gives CDR1 SGHTA, CDR2 FQGNSA. The CDR3 region has the DNA TGTGCCAGCAGCGGAGGCCCCCGCTCTGGAAACACCATATATTTT. Its protein product is CASSGGPRSGNTIYF.

At least ten counts were recorded for this clonotype. The chain couples TRBV24-1 to TRBJ2-1; a weak D match, TRBD2 (6 bases). CDR1 is KGHDR, CDR2 SFDVKD, per germline. This CDR3 spans 15 amino acids. V dropped 3 bases and J dropped 3 bases, with 11 bases sitting between them. CDR3 region: CATSDGSGGYNEQFF. The CDR3 nucleotides are TGTGCCACCAGTGATGGTAGCGGAGGCTACAATGAGCAGTTCTTC.

This clonotype has only a few counts. J is TRBJ2-1 and V is TRBV20-1, with 7 positions matching TRBD2. From germline, CDR1 is DFQATT and CDR2 SNEGSKA (reference sequence). The J segment lost 0 bases and the V segment lost 3 bases, leaving 5 bases of the junction unmatched. The CDR3 consists of 15 residues. The CDR3 reads CSARGRESSYNEQFF. Written as DNA, the CDR3 is TGCAGTGCTAGGGGGCGGGAGAGCTCCTACAATGAGCAGTTCTTC.

This clonotype was observed at least ten times. The V gene is TRBV4-2, the J gene TRBJ1-5; no reliable D call. This CDR3 has 13 amino acids. CDR1 and CDR2 (germline): LGHNA, YNFKEQ. Trimming pared 5 bases from V and 6 bases from J, leaving 11 bases between. CDR3 sequence: CASSARESQPQHF. DNA of the CDR3: TGTGCCAGCAGCGCCAGAGAGAGTCAGCCCCAGCATTTT.

With respect to this clonotype: Given a much more abundant clone one base away, this may be a read error. The CDR3 DNA is TGTACCAGCAGCGTCCGGGACAGGAGCTATGGCTACACCTTC. Protein: CTSSVRDRSYGYTF. This rearrangement joins TRBV7-8 to TRBJ1-2, with TRBD1 matching 8 bases. Germline CDR1 is SGHVS and CDR2 is FQNEAQ. This CDR3 comprises 14 residues. Complete variable domain (other parts from reference TRBV7-8 and TRBJ1-2): GAGVSQSPRYKVAKRGQDVALRCDPISGHVSLFWYQQALGQGPEFLTYFQNEAQLDKSGLPSDRFFAERPEGSVSTLKIQRTQQEDSAVYLCTSSVRDRSYGYTFGSGTRLTVV.

This clonotype occurred many times. The rearrangement links TRBV6-5 to TRBJ2-3; 9 positions match TRBD1. The CDR3 length is 17 residues. Germline assignment: CDR1 MNHEY and CDR2 SVGAGI. The ends lost 4 bases at V and 0 bases at J; junction bases unmatched: 8. The CDR3 sequence is CASSSAGTGWSTDTQYF. As DNA, the CDR3 is TGTGCCAGCAGTTCTGCCGGGACAGGGTGGAGCACAGATACGCAGTATTTT.

This clonotype has ten or more counts. The rearrangement uses TRBV10-3 and TRBJ2-2; D is ambiguous. Germline CDR1 is ENHRY and CDR2 is SYGVKD. CDR3 size: 13 residues. V lost 4 bases and J lost 2, with 5 bases in between. The chain's CDR3 is CAISGTNTGELFF. CDR3 coding DNA: TGTGCCATCAGTGGCACAAACACCGGGGAGCTGTTTTTT.

This clonotype showed up many times. J is TRBJ2-5 and V is TRBV20-1; D is undetermined. V lost 3 bases to trimming and J lost 2 bases, with 4 bases between them. The CDR3 length is 11 residues. Germline V gene data show CDR1 as DFQATT and CDR2 as SNEGSKA (reference sequence). This CDR3 reads CSASGQETQYF. In DNA, the CDR3 is TGCAGTGCTAGCGGGCAAGAGACCCAGTACTTC.

Details on this clonotype: This may be a read error: a much more frequent sequence differs by one nucleotide. This rearrangement joins TRBV30 to TRBJ2-5; no clear D gene. The CDR3 loop spans 11 amino acids. The V gene's germline CDR1 is GTSNPN and CDR2 SVGIG (reference sequence). Trimming removed 5 bases at V and 3 bases at J, with 7 bases between. The CDR3 DNA reads TGTGCCTGGGGTGAAAAAGAGACCCAGTACTTC. This codes for CAWGEKETQYF.

Ten or more counts support this clonotype. The chain has TRBV6-4 and TRBJ1-2, with 8 bases lining up with TRBD1. After removal of 2 bases from V and 0 bases from J, the junction contained 14 bases not matched to a gene. Germline V gene sequence: CDR1 MRHNA, CDR2 SNTAGT. CDR3 size: 19 residues. The CDR3: CASSDLPGQAVSANYGYTF. CDR3 in DNA: TGTGCCAGCAGTGACCTCCCGGGACAGGCGGTATCGGCTAACTATGGCTACACCTTC.

Concerning this clonotype: A much larger clone lies a single base off, so this may be a read error. The chain uses TRBV13 and TRBJ2-5, with a possible D match to TRBD1 (5 bases). There are 15 residues in the CDR3. Germline V gives CDR1 PRHDT, CDR2 FYEKMQ (reference sequence). The CDR3 DNA is TGTGCCAGCAGCTTAACTTACCAGGGCCAAGAGACCCAGAACTTC. It translates to CASSLTYQGQETQNF.

This clonotype was seen a few times. The V call is TRBV11-2, the J call TRBJ1-6, with D possibly being TRBD1 (5 bases). Germline values: CDR1 SGHAT, CDR2 FQNNGV. CDR3 size: 15 residues. The ends were cut back, 1 base at V and 9 bases at J, with 13 bases in the middle. The DNA for the CDR3 is TGTGCCAGCAGCTTAGGCGGGGCGCGGGGTTCACCCCTCCACTTT. This translates into CASSLGGARGSPLHF.

This clonotype was seen more than once but under ten times. The chain joins TRBV2 to TRBJ2-2, with TRBD2 matching over 9 bases. V lost 2 bases and J lost 7; bases outside the gene matches: 5. Germline CDR1 is SNHLY and CDR2 is FYNNEI. This CDR3 is 15 amino acids long. CDR3 in amino acids: CASSELAGSGGELFF. CDR3 in DNA: TGTGCCAGCAGTGAACTAGCGGGGTCAGGCGGGGAGCTGTTTTTT.

The chain recombines TRBV19 with TRBJ1-1; D might be TRBD1 (6 bases). Germline-derived CDR1 and CDR2 are LNHDA and SQIVND (reference sequence). The V end was cut by 3 bases, the J end by 1 base, with 9 bases between. The CDR3 is 14 amino acids. For the CDR3, the DNA is TGTGCCAGTAGTATGGCCAGGGGGAACACTGAAGCTTTCTTT. Protein product: CASSMARGNTEAFF.